This record looks at one T cell receptor (beta chain) sequence and its context. What it recognizes is unknown. These data originate in a study of Ad26.COV2.S vaccination and SARS-CoV-2 variants. Study-wide results and limits: Substantial breadth was reportedly displayed by spike-specific CD8+ and CD4+ T cell responses after vaccination. Possibly, TCR breadth and depth analyses underestimated total T cell responses. Vaccinated individuals (as opposed to placebo recipients) had higher spike-specific TCR breadth.

The protocol was immunoSEQ multiplex PCR, while the TCRdb copy is restricted to in-frame clones and leaves out a portion. Of more than 150,000 clones listed, around 85% are singletons. Germline assignment: CDR1 MDHEN and CDR2 SYDVKM. V dropped 4 bases and J dropped 2 bases, with 14 bases sitting between them. This CDR3 comprises 15 residues. This material consisted of peripheral blood, taken after recovery from COVID-19. The chain carries TRBV28 and TRBJ1-1; D unclear. The sequence derives from a human donor who had recovered from COVID-19. This chain's CDR3 is CASSSAAVGNTEAFF. DNA for the CDR3: TGTGCCAGCAGTTCCGCAGCGGTTGGAAACACTGAAGCTTTCTTT.